The rows below give T cell receptor beta chains drawn from one sample of a study of vaccination effects on CD4 cells after COVID-19. Profiling relied on immunoSEQ multiplex PCR, and the TCRdb table lists in-frame clones only, not all of them. The sample records roughly 19,000 clones, approximately 79% being singletons. Which antigens these TCRs recognize remains unknown. The source was CD4+ T cells from PBMCs cultured with HCoV-NL63 spike peptides, collected before COVID-19 vaccination. Receptors were obtained from a human donor who received a COVID-19 vaccine. Both conserved end residues are part of each CDR3. A D gene is named only where the DNA matches it firmly. Size values are once, few and many counts, or a class for expanded clones, and some rows have none.

>-|-|TRBV2
CASSEPGTRYEQYF
>-|-|TRBV27
CASRASRGGGWRPLHF
>-|few|TRBV5-1
CASSPVGGTQNEKLFF
>TRBD2|-|TRBV6-5
CASSYQGGGGPDTQYF
>-|-|TRBV7-6
CASSSNRETQYF
>TRBD2|-|TRBV6-5
CASSSGTSAYNEQFF
>-|-|TRBV5-4
CASSLMDYFQETQYF
>TRBD1|-|TRBV4-1
CASSRPTGDTLPYGYTF
>-|few|TRBV19
CASSISLIGTANTGELFF
>-|-|TRBV12-3/TRBV12-4
CASSWRDNYGYTF
>-|medium-sized|TRBV5-1
CASMEQGGPGANVLTF
>-|few|TRBV19
CASSRREPTLGETTEAFF
>TRBD1|-|TRBV6-5
CASRTGEDQPQHF
>-|-|TRBV11-2
CASSEGNYGYTF
>-|-|TRBV24-1
CATSGLGSETQYF
>-|-|TRBV19
CASSRSVVSYNEQFF
>TRBD1|-|TRBV30
CAWKAPTGQFHEQYF
>-|-|TRBV29-1
CSEPGHAPPYEQYF
>TRBD1|-|TRBV12-3/TRBV12-4
CASSPGQLEQYF
>-|-|TRBV7-9
CASSLEREKPYEQYF
>-|-|TRBV27
CATIVLLTNEKLFF
>-|-|TRBV20-1
CSASGGPFTEAFF
>-|few|TRBV15
CATSRDIETQYF
>TRBD1|few|TRBV12-5
CASGLDRGSPLHF
>-|-|TRBV7-8
CASSPRLGTETQYF
>-|-|TRBV5-1
CASSSGTASTDTQYF
>TRBD1|few|TRBV25-1
CASSAQTGVQYF
>TRBD2|-|TRBV24-1
CATSDSAGGLLETQYF
>TRBD1|-|TRBV19
CASTRDRVDSPLHF
>TRBD1|few|TRBV30
CAWRETGTGRNQPQHF
>-|-|TRBV5-5
CASSLLNRDYEQYF
>-|-|TRBV7-2
CASRFSAQETQYF
>-|few|TRBV7-8
CASSLGQSNTGELFF
>-|-|TRBV24-1
CATSGPGLRNEQFF
>-|-|TRBV6-5
CASSLQGRDTQYF
>-|few|TRBV21-1
CASTPGLADNEQFF
>-|few|TRBV27
CASSSRVFSGYTF
>TRBD2|-|TRBV7-9
CASSSQTSGRAEQFF